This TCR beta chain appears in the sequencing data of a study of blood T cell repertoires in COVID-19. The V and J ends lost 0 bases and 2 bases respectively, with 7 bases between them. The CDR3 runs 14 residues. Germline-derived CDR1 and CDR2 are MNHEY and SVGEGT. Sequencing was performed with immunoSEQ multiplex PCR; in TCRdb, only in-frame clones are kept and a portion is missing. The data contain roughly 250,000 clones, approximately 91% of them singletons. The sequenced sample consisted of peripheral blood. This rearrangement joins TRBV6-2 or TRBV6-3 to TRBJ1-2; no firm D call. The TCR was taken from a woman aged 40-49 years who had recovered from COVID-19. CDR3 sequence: CASSYSSRNYGYTF. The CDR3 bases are TGTGCCAGCAGTTACTCGTCGCGGAACTATGGCTACACCTTC.